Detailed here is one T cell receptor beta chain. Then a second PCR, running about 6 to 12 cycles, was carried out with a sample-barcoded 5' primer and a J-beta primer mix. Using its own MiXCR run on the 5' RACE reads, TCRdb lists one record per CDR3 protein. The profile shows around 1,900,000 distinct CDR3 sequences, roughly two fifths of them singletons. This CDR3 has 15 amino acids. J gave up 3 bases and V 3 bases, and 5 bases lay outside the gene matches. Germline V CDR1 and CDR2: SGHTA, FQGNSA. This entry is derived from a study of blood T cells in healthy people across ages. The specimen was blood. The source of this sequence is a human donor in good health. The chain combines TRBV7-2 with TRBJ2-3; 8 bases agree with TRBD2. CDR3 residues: CTSSFSGDRTDTQYF. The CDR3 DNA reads TGTACCAGCAGCTTTAGCGGGGATAGGACAGATACGCAGTATTTT.